Following are 15 T cell receptor beta chains from one sample sequenced in a study of T cells expressing NK-cell markers (dated by TCRdb to 2020 to 2021). The library was prepared using 5' RACE. Sequencer: Illumina HiSeq 2000. After TCRdb reprocessed the reads, each CDR3 protein sequence was kept as one row, without DNA. The sample table holds about 390,000 distinct CDR3 sequences. Clones ranked in the top ten supply around 10% of the sample. The source material was blood T cells: a sorted CD56 or NKG2C T cell subset, CD4+ or CD8+ T cells, or bulk PBMC T cells (not recorded which). The receptors were sampled from a woman aged 45-65 years in good health. Donor details come from another sample of the same person, matched by shared clones.

The chain uses TRBV11-2 and TRBJ1-5. Germline CDR1 reads SGHAT; CDR2 reads FQNNGV. The CDR3 extends over 14 amino acids. CDR3 residues: CASSLGVGGEPQHF.

The V gene is TRBV5-1, the J gene TRBJ2-3; TCRdb proposes TRBD1, but this gene call is untestable without DNA. The germline gives CDR1 SGHRS, CDR2 YFSETQ. The CDR3 runs 17 residues. CDR3 loop: CASSRITTGYRADTQYF.

The chain joins TRBV10-3 to TRBJ1-3. The CDR3 covers 12 residues. The V gene's germline CDR1 is ENHRY and CDR2 SYGVKD. CDR3: CAISSGGNTIYF.

The V call is TRBV29-1, the J call TRBJ2-1; the D call of TRBD2 rests on TCRdb alone, since no DNA is present to check it. CDR1 and CDR2 from the germline V gene are SQVTM and ANQGSEA. This CDR3 has 14 amino acids. CDR3 in amino acids: CSVDGSSVYNEQFF.

The chain links TRBV12-5 to TRBJ2-4; TCRdb designates TRBD2, a call that cannot be tested without DNA. CDR1 and CDR2 (germline): LGHNT, FRNRAP. The length of the CDR3 is 14 residues. The CDR3 sequence is CASGSGLAGNIQYF. Supplemented by reference TRBV12-5 and TRBJ2-4, the full variable domain reads DARVTQTPRHKVTEMGQEVTMRCQPILGHNTVFWYRQTMMQGLELLAYFRNRAPLDDSGMPKDRFSAEMPDATLATLKIQPSEPRDSAVYFCASGSGLAGNIQYFGAGTRLSVL.

V and J are TRBV12-3 or TRBV12-4 and TRBJ2-3; TCRdb returns TRBD1, unconfirmable since there is no DNA. The CDR3 spans 12 residues. CDR3 sequence reads: CASSPQAATQYF.

The chain links TRBV7-6 to TRBJ2-1; TCRdb reports TRBD2, a call that lacks DNA to check it against. The CDR3 runs 16 residues. Germline CDR1 is SGHVS and CDR2 is FNYEAQ. The CDR3 loop is CASSLSAGGGYNEQFF.

The rearrangement joins TRBV29-1 to TRBJ2-2; no DNA is available, so the TRBD2 call from TCRdb remains unchecked. In germline, CDR1 is SQVTM, CDR2 ANQGSEA. CDR3 length: 15 residues. The CDR3: CSVTKSGKGTGELFF.

The rearrangement joins TRBV7-6 to TRBJ1-2; TCRdb's D call of TRBD1 is untestable without DNA. Germline CDR1 SGHVS, CDR2 FNYEAQ. There are 16 residues in the CDR3. CDR3 protein: CASSPLTGSSNYGYTF.

The CDR3 sequence is CAMGPGNSNTGELFF. This chain connects TRBV12-3 or TRBV12-4 to TRBJ2-2; lacking DNA, the TRBD1 call made by TCRdb goes unchecked. The CDR3 has 15 residues.

The chain uses TRBV3-1 and TRBJ1-1. The germline V gene has CDR1 LGHDT and CDR2 YNNKEL (reference sequence). The CDR3 loop spans 11 amino acids. This CDR3 is CASSSYTEAFF.

CDR3 amino acids: CASSFTLAGDSYNEQFF. V gene TRBV11-3 combines with J gene TRBJ2-1; TCRdb indicates TRBD2, and absent DNA this call remains unverified. The CDR3 runs 17 residues. The germline V gene encodes CDR1 SGHNT and CDR2 YENEEA.

CDR3 sequence: CSARVGAGMNTEAFF. The chain has TRBV20-1 and TRBJ1-1; TCRdb lists TRBD1, though no DNA is available to test this call. The germline V gene has CDR1 DFQATT and CDR2 SNEGSKA (reference sequence). The CDR3 extends over 15 amino acids.

The chain uses TRBV28 and TRBJ2-2; TCRdb's D call, TRBD2, is unchecked because there is no DNA. The germline gives CDR1 MDHEN, CDR2 SYDVKM. The CDR3 extends over 16 amino acids. CDR3 protein: CASSPPGLAGVGELFF.

The V and J genes are TRBV6-5 and TRBJ2-1; the D call from TCRdb, TRBD2, cannot be confirmed without DNA. The germline CDR1 and CDR2 sequences are MNHEY and SVGAGI. This CDR3 comprises 13 residues. This CDR3 reads CASSSRFLSEQFF.